Following are 3 T cell receptor beta chains from one sample sequenced in a study of T-cell reconstitution after alpha-beta-depleted transplantation in children. Library preparation (for TCRbeta) was performed with unique molecular identifiers. Each CDR3 protein gets one entry after TCRdb re-called the PCR reads with MiXCR. The sample holds 300,000 to 400,000 distinct CDR3 sequences, 15% to 20% seen once. The starting material was PBMCs, mostly from graft donor cells, obtained 360 days after TCRalphabeta/CD19-depleted stem cell transplant. Receptors were obtained from a male patient aged 2 to 9 who had a stem cell transplant for acute lymphoblastic leukemia, so the T cells may come from the graft donor.

J is TRBJ2-3 and V is TRBV28; D call uncertain. The CDR3 is 12 amino acids. Between the trimmed V and J ends, which lost 2 bases and 7 bases, there was a span of 7 bases. The germline V gene encodes CDR1 MDHEN and CDR2 SYDVKM. CDR3 region: CASSLKAYTQYF. Written as DNA, the CDR3 is TGTGCCAGCAGTTTAAAGGCCTATACGCAGTATTTT.

This clonotype has just a few counts. The rearrangement links TRBV6-2 or TRBV6-3 to TRBJ2-3; D perhaps matches TRBD2 (5 bases). V was pared by 5 bases and J by 3 bases, with 21 bases between. The germline V gene has CDR1 MNHEY and CDR2 SVGEGT. This CDR3 contains 17 residues. The CDR3 DNA reads TGTGCCAGCAGTCCAACTAGACGGAGATCTCCTACAGATACGCAGTATTTT. Encoded protein: CASSPTRRRSPTDTQYF.

This clonotype was detected a few times. The chain has TRBV28 and TRBJ2-6, with D unresolved. The CDR3 sequence is 18 residues long. Germline V gene lookup returns CDR1 MDHEN and CDR2 SYDVKM. V was shortened by 3 bases and J by 0 bases, with 15 bases between the two germline ends. The CDR3 is CASSFGALLGSGANVLTF. In nucleotides, the CDR3 is TGTGCCAGCAGTTTTGGTGCCTTGCTCGGCTCTGGGGCCAACGTCCTGACTTTC.